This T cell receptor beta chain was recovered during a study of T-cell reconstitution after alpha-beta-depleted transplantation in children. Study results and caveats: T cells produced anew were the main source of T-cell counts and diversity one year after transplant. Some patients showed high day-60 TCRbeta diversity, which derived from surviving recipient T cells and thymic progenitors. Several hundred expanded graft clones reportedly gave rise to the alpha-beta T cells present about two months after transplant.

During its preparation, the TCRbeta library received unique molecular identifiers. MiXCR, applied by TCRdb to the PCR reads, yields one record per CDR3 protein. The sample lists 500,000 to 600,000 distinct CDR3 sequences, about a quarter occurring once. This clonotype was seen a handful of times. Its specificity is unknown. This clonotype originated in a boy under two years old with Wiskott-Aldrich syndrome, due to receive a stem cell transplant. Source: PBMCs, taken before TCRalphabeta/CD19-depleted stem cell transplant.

DNA of the CDR3: TGTGCCTGGAAACTAGTGTTCCCCCGCGACAATGAGCAGTTCTTC. Translation gives CAWKLVFPRDNEQFF. The chain links TRBV30 to TRBJ2-1, with D possibly matching TRBD2 (5 bases). Trimming took 4 bases from V and 5 from J, leaving 18 bases between them. The CDR3 is 15 residues long. CDR1 and CDR2 (germline): GTSNPN, SVGIG (reference sequence).